This passage covers 16 T cell receptor beta chains from one sample sequenced in a study of cytomegalovirus exposure and HLA in healthy donors. PCR was performed using 60 Vbeta and 13 Jbeta primers. Measured with immunoSEQ multiplex PCR; TCRdb has only the in-frame clones, and not every one. The sample consists of roughly 190,000 clones, 70% to 90% of them appearing once. Sample: PBMCs. These TCRs come from a woman aged 18-30 years in good health and CMV-seronegative.

The rearrangement links TRBV7-9 to TRBJ2-7; 8 nucleotides align to TRBD1. With 5 bases clipped from V and 3 bases from J, the junction kept 18 bases outside the gene matches. Germline CDR1 and CDR2: SEHNR and FQNEAQ (reference sequence). The CDR3 runs 18 residues. CDR3 DNA: TGTGCCAGCAGCACTCCGGGACAGGCCCACCTAACCCGCTACGAGCAGTACTTC. This sequence encodes CASSTPGQAHLTRYEQYF.

This clone was recorded once. The chain carries TRBV7-9 and TRBJ2-6, with D maybe TRBD1 (6 bases). Germline V lookup: CDR1 SEHNR, CDR2 FQNEAQ (reference sequence). The CDR3 is 16 amino acids. Trimming removed 8 bases at V and 3 bases at J, with 17 bases between. The CDR3 bases are TGTGCCAGCGCCCTTAGTCAGGGGCTTGGGGCCAACGTCCTGACTTTC. Translation gives CASALSQGLGANVLTF.

The V gene is TRBV28, the J gene TRBJ1-2, with 10 bases aligning to TRBD1. CDR3 length: 16 amino acids. The V gene end was trimmed by 7 bases and the J gene end by 4 bases; junction bases not matched to a gene: 12. Per the germline V gene, CDR1 is MDHEN and CDR2 is SYDVKM. CDR3: CASNPEGQGLGYGYTF. CDR3 nucleotides: TGTGCCAGCAACCCCGAGGGACAGGGGTTGGGCTATGGCTACACCTTC.

V usage is TRBV6-1 and J usage is TRBJ2-4; TRBD1 aligns across 9 bases. This CDR3 has 15 residues. Germline V gene data show CDR1 as MNHNS and CDR2 as SASEGT. The V and J ends lost 3 bases and 6 bases, in that order; junction bases with no gene match: 6. The CDR3 DNA reads TGTGCCAGCAGTGAGACCGGGACAGGGCGAAACATTCAGTACTTC. This gives the protein CASSETGTGRNIQYF.

The chain links TRBV18 to TRBJ1-2; TRBD1 might be the D (5 bases). The CDR3 loop spans 13 amino acids. V was cut by 3 bases and J by 4 bases, with 9 bases left in between. Germline V gives CDR1 KGHSH, CDR2 LQKENI. CDR3 nucleotides: TGTGCCAGCTCACCGGACGGGGGCTATGGCTACACCTTC. Amino acid sequence: CASSPDGGYGYTF.

The chain employs TRBV30 and TRBJ1-6; a weak D match, TRBD1 (5 bases). This CDR3 has 13 residues. Germline CDR1 GTSNPN, CDR2 SVGIG (reference sequence). V lost 4 bases, J lost 10 bases, and 14 bases lay in between. This chain's CDR3 is CAWNWQGGSPLHF. In DNA form, the CDR3 reads TGTGCCTGGAATTGGCAGGGTGGCTCACCCCTCCACTTT.

The rearrangement links TRBV28 to TRBJ1-2; the match to TRBD1 covers 7 bases. Germline V lookup: CDR1 MDHEN, CDR2 SYDVKM. Trimming removed 4 bases from V and 0 bases from J; junction bases left unmatched: 14. CDR3 length equals 18 residues. The chain's CDR3 is CASSSLGTADSANYGYTF. The CDR3 region has the DNA TGTGCCAGCAGTTCCCTAGGGACAGCCGATTCAGCTAACTATGGCTACACCTTC.

Regarding this clone: Additional DNA sequences in this sample encode the identical CDR3. The gene calls are TRBV28 and TRBJ1-2; D remains ambiguous. V gave up 3 bases and J gave up 6 bases, with 8 bases separating them. This CDR3 is 12 amino acids long. CDR1 and CDR2 (germline): MDHEN, SYDVKM. CDR3 loop: CASSLRVDGYTF. The CDR3 bases are TGTGCCAGCAGTTTGAGGGTTGATGGCTACACCTTC.

V and J are TRBV5-1 and TRBJ1-2; the D gene is possibly TRBD1 (5 bases). Germline CDR1 reads SGHRS; CDR2 reads YFSETQ. Trimming removed 7 bases from V and 4 bases from J, with 17 bases in between. The CDR3 totals 14 residues. CDR3 DNA sequence: TGCGCCAGCCGAATAACCGGGGGGATCTATGGCTACACCTTC. It codes for CASRITGGIYGYTF.

This chain uses TRBV9 with TRBJ2-1; a possible D gene is TRBD1 (6 bases). CDR1 and CDR2 (germline): SGDLS, YYNGEE. Trimming cost V 0 bases and J 10 bases, with 17 bases left between them. The CDR3 covers 15 residues. DNA for the CDR3: TGTGCCAGCAGCGTAGAAGGATGGGACAATGGGGAGCAGTTCTTC. Its translation is CASSVEGWDNGEQFF. Full variable domain (rest looked up from reference TRBV9 and TRBJ2-1): DSGVTQTPKHLITATGQRVTLRCSPRSGDLSVYWYQQSLDQGLQFLIQYYNGEERAKGNILERFSAQQFPDLHSELNLSSLELGDSALYFCASSVEGWDNGEQFFGPGTRLTVL.

V and J are TRBV7-2 and TRBJ1-2; D perhaps matches TRBD1 (5 bases). V was cut by 5 bases and J by 5 bases, with 9 bases left in between. The CDR3 length is 12 residues. Germline V gene data show CDR1 as SGHTA and CDR2 as FQGNSA. CDR3 DNA sequence: TGTGCCAGCAGCGCTGACAGTTATGGCTACACCTTC. Its protein product is CASSADSYGYTF.

The sample holds one count of this clone. The chain joins TRBV18 to TRBJ1-1; maybe TRBD1 (6 bases). Germline assignment: CDR1 KGHSH and CDR2 LQKENI. CDR3 length: 16 amino acids. V was clipped by 3 bases and J by 7 bases, with 21 bases between them. The CDR3 loop reads CASSPSRGRVDGEAFF. The DNA of the CDR3 is TGTGCCAGCTCACCTTCCAGGGGACGAGTGGACGGTGAAGCTTTCTTT. The variable domain in full, completed from reference TRBV18 and TRBJ1-1, reads NAGVMQNPRHLVRRRGQEARLRCSPMKGHSHVYWYRQLPEEGLKFMVYLQKENIIDESGMPKERFSAEFPKEGPSILRIQQVVRGDSAAYFCASSPSRGRVDGEAFFGQGTRLTVV.

J is TRBJ1-2 and V is TRBV5-1; TRBD1 agrees at 8 bases. J lost 2 bases, V lost 0 bases, and 6 bases had no gene match. Per germline, CDR1 SGHRS and CDR2 YFSETQ. The CDR3 totals 16 residues. In DNA, the CDR3 is TGCGCCAGCAGCTTGGGGGCTGCAGGGGGCAACTATGGCTACACCTTC. This sequence encodes CASSLGAAGGNYGYTF.

The V call is TRBV6-1, the J call TRBJ1-2, with 7 bases fitting TRBD1. J gave up 2 bases and V 7 bases, and 7 bases lay outside the gene matches. The CDR3 is 14 amino acids. Germline-derived CDR1 and CDR2 are MNHNS and SASEGT. For the CDR3, the DNA is TGTGCCAGCATTGGGACAGTCAACAACTATGGCTACACCTTC. Protein product: CASIGTVNNYGYTF.

This clone was seen a single time. The V and J genes are TRBV9 and TRBJ1-1; weak D call: TRBD1 (6 bases). The CDR3 is 15 residues long. Germline CDR1 and CDR2: SGDLS and YYNGEE. Trimming shortened V by 4 bases and J by 3 bases, and 16 bases separated the two germline ends. The CDR3 reads CASSFSEGGDTEAFF. DNA of the CDR3: TGTGCCAGCAGCTTTAGTGAGGGGGGGGACACTGAAGCTTTCTTT.

The chain has TRBV30 and TRBJ1-2, with D uncertain. From germline, CDR1 is GTSNPN and CDR2 SVGIG (reference sequence). Between the trimmed V and J ends, which lost 2 bases and 2 bases, there was a span of 12 bases. The CDR3 consists of 14 residues. The CDR3 protein is CAWSQAPGNYGYTF. CDR3 nucleotide sequence: TGTGCCTGGAGTCAGGCACCGGGAAACTATGGCTACACCTTC.